The rows below give T cell receptor beta chains drawn from one sample of a study of vaccination and CD4 T cells after COVID-19. Their antigens remain unidentified. TCRdb ran MiXCR on the PCR reads and lists one entry per CDR3 protein. The table lists approximately 6,000 distinct CDR3 sequences, about 35% of them singletons, with 28% in the top ten. The sequenced sample was CD4+ T cells from blood, cultured in vitro. The receptors here all came from a human donor in good health. The CDR3 runs from the conserved cysteine through the conserved F or W. Fields, in order: J gene, V gene, CDR3 protein.

j_call: TRBJ2-2
v_call: TRBV20-1
cdr3_aa: CSARHGPGELFF

j_call: TRBJ2-7
v_call: TRBV2
cdr3_aa: CASRREGLAGDEQYF

j_call: TRBJ2-5
v_call: TRBV4-2
cdr3_aa: CASRGLGEGETQYF

j_call: TRBJ2-5
v_call: TRBV7-3
cdr3_aa: CASSLSGGSGETQYF

j_call: TRBJ1-2
v_call: TRBV6-5
cdr3_aa: CASSYGRTEYGYTF

j_call: TRBJ1-1
v_call: TRBV19
cdr3_aa: CASSYLVNTEAFF

j_call: TRBJ2-7
v_call: TRBV11-2
cdr3_aa: CASTPLGQLYEQYF

j_call: TRBJ1-2
v_call: TRBV6-1
cdr3_aa: CASSQYRYYGYTF

j_call: TRBJ1-1
v_call: TRBV7-8
cdr3_aa: CASSLVAGPNTEAFF

j_call: TRBJ1-1
v_call: TRBV2
cdr3_aa: CASSQPGQGLIAFF

j_call: TRBJ2-1
v_call: TRBV7-9
cdr3_aa: CASVGASGGNEQFF

j_call: TRBJ2-2
v_call: TRBV20-1
cdr3_aa: CSARDLSGGDTGELFF

j_call: TRBJ2-5
v_call: TRBV10-3
cdr3_aa: CAISEPGLGETQYF

j_call: TRBJ1-5
v_call: TRBV7-8
cdr3_aa: CASSPRGSIPYSNQPQHF

j_call: TRBJ2-3
v_call: TRBV5-1
cdr3_aa: CATGYTSGGANTQYF

j_call: TRBJ2-2
v_call: TRBV6-5
cdr3_aa: CASSYSRGRGTGELFF

j_call: TRBJ2-2
v_call: TRBV7-6
cdr3_aa: CASSSRYGVNTGELFF

j_call: TRBJ1-1
v_call: TRBV6-4
cdr3_aa: CASSDTSVGTEAFF

j_call: TRBJ1-2
v_call: TRBV27
cdr3_aa: CASKARTGPLYGYTF

j_call: TRBJ2-5
v_call: TRBV11-2
cdr3_aa: CASSSPVGGGETQYF

j_call: TRBJ2-1
v_call: TRBV20-1
cdr3_aa: CSASWTANEQFF

j_call: TRBJ2-3
v_call: TRBV7-8
cdr3_aa: CASRAGTGPTDTQYF

j_call: TRBJ1-3
v_call: TRBV7-9
cdr3_aa: CASSLAGGSGNTIYF

j_call: TRBJ2-3
v_call: TRBV11-2
cdr3_aa: CASSSLRGGGTDTQYF